This passage covers 14 T cell receptor beta chains from one sample sequenced in a study of T cell responses to AZD1222 COVID-19 vaccine. Profiled with immunoSEQ multiplex PCR; TCRdb holds only in-frame clones, not every one. The sample holds 60,000 to 85,000 clones, about nine tenths seen once. The material sequenced was peripheral blood, taken 28 days after the second AZD1222 dose. The receptors originated from an adult who received the AZD1222 COVID-19 vaccine.

The genes are TRBV6-5 and TRBJ1-5; D not certain. This CDR3 spans 13 amino acids. Trimming took 2 bases from V and 6 from J, leaving 8 bases between them. Germline CDR1 and CDR2: MNHEY and SVGAGI. The CDR3 DNA is TGTGCCAGCAGTTACCGGGGATCTCAGCCCCAGCATTTT. Its protein is CASSYRGSQPQHF.

The chain carries TRBV7-9 and TRBJ1-2, with 7 bases that match TRBD1. Germline V gene sequence: CDR1 SEHNR, CDR2 FQNEAQ (reference sequence). CDR3 length: 14 residues. J was trimmed by 8 bases and V by 4 bases; bases with no gene match: 10. CDR3 region: CASSWGDSTPGYTF. CDR3 nucleotides: TGTGCCAGCAGCTGGGGGGACAGCACACCAGGCTACACCTTC.

J is TRBJ1-1 and V is TRBV10-3, with D maybe TRBD1 (5 bases). The ends were cut back, 11 bases at V and 0 bases at J, with 16 bases in the middle. Germline V gene sequence: CDR1 ENHRY, CDR2 SYGVKD. The CDR3 totals 14 residues. This CDR3 is CASPEGQLNTEAFF. CDR3 nucleotides: TGTGCCTCCCCGGAGGGGCAGCTGAACACTGAAGCTTTCTTT.

CDR3 sequence reads: CASSTYRQGGDGYTF. The CDR3 coding sequence is TGTGCCAGCAGTACTTATCGACAGGGCGGGGATGGCTACACCTTC. The chain joins TRBV27 to TRBJ1-2, with 7 bases that match TRBD1. Germline CDR1 and CDR2: MNHEY and SMNVEV (reference sequence). V lost 5 bases and J lost 6; bases outside the gene matches: 12. The CDR3 contains 15 residues.

This CDR3 is CASSEGGWGYEQYF. The CDR3 nucleotides are TGTGCCAGCAGTGAAGGGGGTTGGGGCTACGAGCAGTACTTC. The chain combines TRBV2 with TRBJ2-7; D is undetermined. The V end lost 1 base, the J end lost 3 bases, and 10 bases lay between the germline ends. Germline assignment: CDR1 SNHLY and CDR2 FYNNEI. The CDR3 runs 14 residues.

The chain joins TRBV29-1 to TRBJ2-1; D may be TRBD1 (6 bases). CDR1 is SQVTM, CDR2 ANQGSEA, per germline. The germline V and J ends were trimmed by 3 bases and 6 bases, with 12 bases remaining between them. The CDR3 consists of 13 residues. This CDR3 reads CSVDWAGANEQFF. The CDR3 nucleotides are TGCAGCGTTGACTGGGCAGGGGCCAATGAGCAGTTCTTC.

The rearrangement joins TRBV14 to TRBJ1-6; D not resolved. The CDR3 extends over 15 amino acids. V was pared by 2 bases and J by 0 bases, with 5 bases between. Germline CDR1 reads SGHDN; CDR2 reads FVKESK. The CDR3 region is CASSQLGSYNSPLHF. In DNA form, the CDR3 reads TGTGCCAGCAGCCAACTCGGCTCCTATAATTCACCCCTCCACTTT.

This clone appeared a few times. This chain uses TRBV28 with TRBJ1-3, with D unclear. The germline gives CDR1 MDHEN, CDR2 SYDVKM. The length of the CDR3 is 12 residues. The germline V and J ends were trimmed by 4 bases and 8 bases, with 9 bases remaining between them. DNA of the CDR3: TGTGCCAGCAGTTATACTATTGACACCATATATTTT. Translated, it gives CASSYTIDTIYF.

The chain joins TRBV29-1 to TRBJ2-3; the D gene is possibly TRBD2 (7 bases). The CDR3 runs to 13 residues. The V gene's germline CDR1 is SQVTM and CDR2 ANQGSEA. V lost 5 bases and J lost 5, with 14 bases in between. The CDR3 region has the DNA TGCAGCGTTTGGTCAGGGGAGGGAGATACGCAGTATTTT. Its translation: CSVWSGEGDTQYF.

The chain links TRBV10-3 to TRBJ2-6; D not resolved. The germline V gene has CDR1 ENHRY and CDR2 SYGVKD. V lost 2 bases and J 0 bases, leaving 8 bases between the germline ends. This CDR3 contains 16 residues. The CDR3 nucleotides read TGTGCCATCAGTGAGGCAGTGCTCTCTGGGGCCAACGTCCTGACTTTC. This gives the protein CAISEAVLSGANVLTF.

The rearrangement links TRBV18 to TRBJ2-5, with TRBD1 matching 11 bases. Trimming cost V 3 bases and J 5 bases; bases outside gene matches: 5. The CDR3 extends over 15 amino acids. The germline V gene has CDR1 KGHSH and CDR2 LQKENI. The CDR3 coding sequence is TGTGCCAGCTCACCCTGGACAGGGGGCGCTGAGACCCAGTACTTC. It is translated as CASSPWTGGAETQYF.

V usage is TRBV7-3 and J usage is TRBJ2-3, with unresolved D. Germline V CDR1 and CDR2: SGHTA, FQGTGA. Trimming removed 1 base from V and 2 bases from J, with 7 bases in between. CDR3 length: 14 amino acids. The DNA for the CDR3 is TGTGCCAGCAGCTTAATGGGCTACACAGATACGCAGTATTTT. It encodes CASSLMGYTDTQYF.

This chain uses TRBV21-1 with TRBJ1-4; the table's D gene call, TRBD1, was not cross checked with the DNA. TRBV21-1 is a recognized pseudogene. This CDR3 has 19 residues. The CDR3 spells CASSTTMPNSPYLGEKLFF. CDR3 DNA: TGTGCCAGCAGCACTACAATGCCTAACAGCCCATACCTTGGTGAAAAACTGTTTTTT.

The chain uses TRBV18 and TRBJ1-6, with 7 bases fitting TRBD1. The CDR3 is 16 amino acids. The ends lost 0 bases at V and 10 bases at J; junction bases unmatched: 9. Germline V gene data show CDR1 as KGHSH and CDR2 as LQKENI. CDR3 residues: CASSPPTTGNRSPLHF. The CDR3 DNA follows: TGTGCCAGCTCACCACCGACGACAGGGAACAGGTCACCCCTCCACTTT.